These T cell receptor beta chains were read from a single sample in a study of blood T cells in healthy people across ages. TCRdb re-called the 5' RACE reads with MiXCR, one entry per CDR3 protein. The sample has about 640,000 distinct CDR3 sequences; roughly 58% are singletons. Sequencing input: blood. These receptors were collected from a man aged 55 to 69 in good health. Each CDR3 is given with its conserved first and last residue. D genes are given only for firm matches. Not all rows give a size; the values are once, few, many and, for expanded clones, a class.

d_call	clone_size	v_call	j_call	cdr3_aa	cdr3_nt
.	.	TRBV24-1	TRBJ2-3	CATSDRGLPGDTQYF	TGTGCCACCAGTGATAGGGGCCTCCCCGGAGATACGCAGTATTTT
TRBD1	few	TRBV7-9	TRBJ2-7	CASSLQTGLGSEQYF	TGTGCCAGCAGCCTCCAGACAGGGTTAGGGTCCGAGCAGTACTTC
.	once	TRBV3-1	TRBJ2-7	CASSQRGGAYYEQYF	TGTGCCAGCAGCCAAAGGGGGGGAGCCTACTACGAGCAGTACTTC
.	.	TRBV9	TRBJ2-7	CTSSVGDRHPSYEQYF	TGTACCAGCAGCGTAGGGGATCGACACCCCTCCTACGAGCAGTACTTC
.	.	TRBV27	TRBJ1-5	CASKEGVGSNQPQHF	TGTGCCAGCAAAGAGGGAGTTGGGAGCAATCAGCCCCAGCATTTT
.	.	TRBV12-3/TRBV12-4	TRBJ2-3	CASTLSAGSTDTQYF	TGTGCCAGCACCTTAAGTGCGGGGAGCACAGATACGCAGTATTTT
.	few	TRBV5-1	TRBJ2-7	CASSLGLDRSYEQYF	TGCGCCAGCAGCTTGGGACTGGACCGCTCCTACGAGCAGTACTTC
.	few	TRBV7-2	TRBJ2-1	CASSSHIARTDHEQFF	TGTGCCAGCAGCTCACACATCGCGCGGACAGATCATGAGCAGTTCTTC
TRBD2	few	TRBV13	TRBJ2-1	CASSSGLAINEQFF	TGTGCCAGCAGCTCCGGACTAGCGATCAATGAGCAGTTCTTC
TRBD2	.	TRBV6-6	TRBJ2-5	CASSYGRGTQETQYF	TGTGCCAGCAGTTACGGGCGGGGGACCCAAGAGACCCAGTACTTC
.	once	TRBV6-4	TRBJ2-5	CASSGDEETQYF	TGTGCCAGCAGTGGGGACGAGGAGACCCAGTACTTC
.	.	TRBV29-1	TRBJ1-1	CSVGHLNTEAFF	TGTAGCGTGGGACATTTGAACACTGAAGCTTTCTTT
.	few	TRBV29-1	TRBJ1-1	CSVVVPPGTEAFF	TGCAGCGTTGTCGTGCCGCCAGGCACTGAAGCTTTCTTT
.	few	TRBV20-1	TRBJ2-4	CSARGAGRNIQYF	TGCAGTGCTAGAGGCGCAGGGCGAAACATTCAGTACTTC
TRBD2	.	TRBV2	TRBJ2-5	CASRTSGGQETQYF	TGTGCCAGCAGGACTAGCGGGGGGCAAGAGACCCAGTACTTC
.	.	TRBV13	TRBJ1-2	CASSLDPQRGYTF	TGTGCCAGCAGCCTGGACCCCCAAAGGGGCTACACCTTC
.	.	TRBV4-1	TRBJ2-3	CASSERPDVGTDTQYF	TGCGCCAGCAGCGAACGACCAGACGTTGGCACAGATACGCAGTATTTT
.	few	TRBV5-1	TRBJ2-3	CASSLELAGPDTQYF	TGCGCCAGCAGCTTGGAATTGGCGGGTCCAGATACGCAGTATTTT
.	.	TRBV20-1	TRBJ1-6	CSASAGQYNSPLHF	TGCAGTGCTAGTGCAGGGCAGTATAATTCACCCCTCCACTTT
.	.	TRBV20-1	TRBJ1-5	CSAREETYNQPQHF	TGCAGTGCTAGAGAGGAGACATACAATCAGCCCCAGCATTTT
TRBD1	.	TRBV20-1	TRBJ1-6	CSADQRQGPYNSPLHF	TGCAGTGCTGACCAACGACAGGGACCCTATAATTCACCCCTCCACTTT
.	.	TRBV18	TRBJ2-5	CASSLFHAQETQYF	TGTGCCAGCTCACTATTCCACGCCCAAGAGACCCAGTACTTC
TRBD1	.	TRBV5-1	TRBJ1-1	CASSLGDRGTEAFF	TGCGCCAGCAGCTTGGGGGACAGGGGAACTGAAGCTTTCTTT
.	.	TRBV18	TRBJ2-1	CASSPRAVINEQFF	TGTGCCAGCTCACCACGGGCGGTTATCAATGAGCAGTTCTTC
.	few	TRBV27	TRBJ1-1	CASSLSRRNHEAFF	TGTGCCAGCAGTTTATCGAGGCGGAACCATGAAGCTTTCTTT
TRBD1	once	TRBV2	TRBJ1-1	CASDPQGANTEAFF	TGTGCCAGCGATCCACAGGGGGCGAACACTGAAGCTTTCTTT
TRBD2	.	TRBV5-1	TRBJ2-3	CASSLPPGTRGDTQYF	TGCGCCAGCAGCTTGCCCCCCGGGACTAGGGGAGATACGCAGTATTTT
.	few	TRBV7-2	TRBJ2-5	CASSLAGGNQETQYF	TGTGCCAGCAGCTTAGCGGGGGGAAACCAAGAGACCCAGTACTTC
TRBD2	.	TRBV7-2	TRBJ2-1	CALQAGRYNEQFF	TGTGCCCTCCAAGCGGGGCGGTACAATGAGCAGTTCTTC
.	.	TRBV14	TRBJ1-2	CASSQDLTMNYGYTF	TGTGCCAGCAGCCAAGATCTAACCATGAACTATGGCTACACCTTC
.	few	TRBV6-1	TRBJ2-5	CASSELDTVGETQYF	TGTGCCAGCAGTGAATTGGATACCGTTGGAGAGACCCAGTACTTC
.	.	TRBV21-1	TRBJ2-5	CASSSRGSWGQETQYF	TGTGCCAGCAGCTCCCGCGGTAGTTGGGGCCAAGAGACCCAGTACTTC